This record concerns one T cell receptor beta chain sequence. This entry is derived from a study of blood T cell repertoires in COVID-19. Study details: Acute and convalescent COVID-19 samples came from the United States, Italy and Spain. T cells, B-cell-depleted T cells, or PBMCs supplied cDNA or gDNA.

V gave up 6 bases and J gave up 0 bases; unmatched junction bases: 7. Germline V gene lookup returns CDR1 SNHLY and CDR2 FYNNEI. The CDR3 loop spans 17 amino acids. In the study's own analysis: Reference gene primer amplification gave nucleated cell count estimates. Assay: immunoSEQ multiplex PCR; the TCRdb copy retains only in-frame clones and omits some. That table furnishes V, J and clone size, whereas the DNA furnished D and trimming. In the table there are approximately 200,000 clones, more than 75% of which are singletons. This clonotype was obtained from a man in his forties with active or convalescent COVID-19. This chain connects TRBV2 to TRBJ2-6, with 8 bases identical to TRBD1. Sequencing was performed on peripheral blood. The CDR3 sequence is CASRGQGAASGANVLTF. CDR3 DNA: TGTGCCAGCAGGGGCCAGGGGGCGGCCTCTGGGGCCAACGTCCTGACTTTC.